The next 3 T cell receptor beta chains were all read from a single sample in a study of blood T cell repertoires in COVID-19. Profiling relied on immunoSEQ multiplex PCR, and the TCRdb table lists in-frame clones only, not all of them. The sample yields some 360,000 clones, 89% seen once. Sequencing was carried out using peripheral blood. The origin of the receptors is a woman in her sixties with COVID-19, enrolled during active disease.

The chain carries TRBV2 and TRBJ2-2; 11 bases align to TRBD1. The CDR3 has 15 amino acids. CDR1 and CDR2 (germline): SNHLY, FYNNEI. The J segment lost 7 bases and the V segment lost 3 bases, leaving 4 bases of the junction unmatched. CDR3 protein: CASSDWDRGVGELFF. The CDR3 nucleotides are TGTGCCAGCAGTGATTGGGACAGGGGGGTCGGGGAGCTGTTTTTT. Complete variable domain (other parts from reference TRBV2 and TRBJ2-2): EPEVTQTPSHQVTQMGQEVILRCVPISNHLYFYWYRQILGQKVEFLVSFYNNEISEKSEIFDDQFSVERPDGSNFTLKIRSTKLEDSAMYFCASSDWDRGVGELFFGEGSRLTVL.

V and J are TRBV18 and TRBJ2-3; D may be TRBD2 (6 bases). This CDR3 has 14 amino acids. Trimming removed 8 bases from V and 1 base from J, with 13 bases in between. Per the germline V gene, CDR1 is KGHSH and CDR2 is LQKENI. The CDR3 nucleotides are TGTGCCAGCCTCTTTAGCGGTGGCACAGATACGCAGTATTTT. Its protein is CASLFSGGTDTQYF.

CDR3 bases: TGTGCCAGCAGCCAAGGCCGGGGATTCGGAAACACCATATATTTT. The encoded protein is CASSQGRGFGNTIYF. The chain has TRBV7-9 and TRBJ1-3; D is ambiguous. V was trimmed by 5 bases and J by 4 bases, leaving 15 bases between them. CDR3 length: 15 amino acids. The germline V gene has CDR1 SEHNR and CDR2 FQNEAQ (reference sequence).